The 21 T cell receptor beta chains below were found in one sample sequenced in a study of T cell repertoires in cytomegalovirus infection (dated by TCRdb to the late 2010s). Their antigens are not known. Sequencing used an Illumina HiSeq 1500. The public reads were run again by TCRdb, first through fastp at Q25 and then through MiXCR, and only productive beta chains were kept. Identical CDR3 protein sequences are pooled into one entry, listed with their most common genes and DNA. Counted in this sample were about 830,000 distinct CDR3 sequences; approximately 32% of them appeared once. The ten largest make up 9.5% to 15% of the sample. The treatment or condition label, as the study defines it: in vitro stimulation with specific CMV peptide epitopes to enrich CMV-specific T cells. The material was cultured CD8+ T cells from PBMCs, obtained from culture after CMV antigen stimulation. The origin of the receptors is a human donor in good health (CMV status not recorded). Some clones in this sample may be carry-over from other donors' samples.

The chain is built from TRBV7-9 and TRBJ2-5, with D perhaps TRBD2 (7 bases). V lost 4 bases to trimming and J lost 4 bases, with 16 bases between them. Germline-derived CDR1 and CDR2 are SEHNR and FQNEAQ (reference sequence). The CDR3 is 15 residues long. CDR3 residues: CASSSTKRGGETQYF. DNA for the CDR3: TGTGCCAGCAGCTCAACGAAAAGGGGGGGAGAGACCCAGTACTTC.

The V and J genes are TRBV5-4 and TRBJ1-2; D remains unclear. CDR1 and CDR2 from the germline V gene are SGHNT and YYREEE (reference sequence). This CDR3 has 15 amino acids. Trimming removed 0 bases at V and 0 bases at J, with 9 bases between. The CDR3 region has the DNA TGTGCCAGCAGCTTGGCCCGCCGGACTAACTATGGCTACACCTTC. Residues: CASSLARRTNYGYTF.

Concerning this clonotype: The junction and the germline gene differ at one end; a read error may be behind it. V is TRBV7-6 and J is TRBJ2-7; no reliable D call. CDR1 is SGHVS and CDR2 is FNYEAQ in the germline V gene. The CDR3 extends over 13 amino acids. The CDR3: CASSSPWSYERYF. CDR3 nucleotide sequence: TGTGCCAGCAGCTCCCCCTGGTCCTACGAGCGGTACTTC.

Only a few counts were recorded for this clonotype. The gene calls are TRBV27 and TRBJ1-1, with D tentatively TRBD1 (6 bases). V lost 1 base and J 2 bases, leaving 11 bases between the germline ends. This CDR3 is built from 15 residues. Germline V gives CDR1 MNHEY, CDR2 SMNVEV (reference sequence). The CDR3, as DNA: TGTGCCAGCAGTTTATACCCGGACAGAAACACTGAAGCTTTCTTT. Protein sequence: CASSLYPDRNTEAFF.

This clonotype came up a few times. This rearrangement joins TRBV4-3 to TRBJ2-2; the D gene is possibly TRBD2 (5 bases). Per the germline V gene, CDR1 is LGHNA and CDR2 is YSLEER. V lost 1 base and J lost 3, with 15 bases in between. CDR3 length: 17 amino acids. For the CDR3, the DNA is TGCGCCAGCAGCCAAGGCCAAGGAAAGGGAGACACCGGGGAGCTGTTTTTT. The encoded protein is CASSQGQGKGDTGELFF.

This clonotype was recorded a few times. The CDR3 region has the DNA TGTGCCAGTAGTCCCGGGACACGGAACATTCAGTACTTC. It encodes CASSPGTRNIQYF. J is TRBJ2-4 and V is TRBV19; TRBD1 is a possible D gene (6 bases). This CDR3 is 13 amino acids long. V lost 5 bases and J lost 7, with 12 bases in between. Germline loops: CDR1 LNHDA, CDR2 SQIVND (reference sequence).

Comment on this clonotype: The junction and the germline gene differ at one end; a read error may be behind it. The chain couples TRBV25-1 to TRBJ1-1, with unresolved D. This CDR3 region has 14 residues. Germline CDR1 reads MGHDK; CDR2 reads SYGVNS. CDR3 sequence: CASNELGYGAEAFF. In DNA, the CDR3 is TGTGCCAGCAATGAATTGGGTTATGGGGCTGAAGCTTTCTTT.

V and J are TRBV20-1 and TRBJ2-7, with D possibly TRBD2 on 6 matching bases. This CDR3 has 13 amino acids. Germline-derived CDR1 and CDR2 are DFQATT and SNEGSKA (reference sequence). Trimming stripped 5 bases from V and 2 bases from J, with 13 bases between. The CDR3 bases are TGCAGTGCTTCCGGGACTGTGGCCTACGAGCAGTACTTC. This gives the protein CSASGTVAYEQYF.

This clonotype was picked up one time. The gene calls are TRBV7-6 and TRBJ2-2; the match to TRBD1 covers 10 bases. The length of the CDR3 is 15 residues. The V gene's germline CDR1 is SGHVS and CDR2 FNYEAQ. The trim removed 4 bases at V and 6 bases at J, leaving 5 bases unmatched. For the CDR3, the DNA is TGTGCCAGCAGCTCCGGGACAGGGGCGGCCGGGGAGCTGTTTTTT. This translates into CASSSGTGAAGELFF. The variable domain in full, completed from reference TRBV7-6 and TRBJ2-2, reads GAGVSQSPRYKVTKRGQDVALRCDPISGHVSLYWYRQALGQGPEFLTYFNYEAQQDKSGLPNDRFSAERPEGSISTLTIQRTEQRDSAMYRCASSSGTGAAGELFFGEGSRLTVL.

The chain links TRBV2 to TRBJ1-4; tentative D call: TRBD1 (5 bases). The CDR3 extends over 14 amino acids. In germline, CDR1 is SNHLY, CDR2 FYNNEI. V was trimmed by 6 bases and J by 8 bases, leaving 16 bases between them. The chain's CDR3 is CASRTLGVDEKLFF. CDR3 coding DNA: TGTGCCAGCAGGACGTTAGGGGTTGACGAAAAACTGTTTTTT.

This clonotype was seen repeatedly, ten times or more. The chain recombines TRBV7-8 with TRBJ2-5, with 9 bases that match TRBD1. The germline CDR1 and CDR2 sequences are SGHVS and FQNEAQ. Trimming took 6 bases from V and 2 from J; bases not matched to a gene: 7. The length of the CDR3 is 15 residues. This CDR3 is CASSFPDRGQETQYF. The CDR3 nucleotides read TGTGCCAGCAGTTTCCCAGACAGGGGGCAAGAGACCCAGTACTTC.

Only a few counts were recorded for this clonotype. The chain links TRBV19 to TRBJ1-1; D possibly corresponds to TRBD1 (5 bases). Trimming left V 8 bases short and J 4 bases short, with 14 bases between. Germline CDR1 reads LNHDA; CDR2 reads SQIVND (reference sequence). The CDR3 consists of 13 residues. The CDR3 nucleotides are TGTGCCAGTGGGGAGGGGATGGGCACTGAAGCTTTCTTT. Translation gives CASGEGMGTEAFF.

Remarks on this clonotype: One end of the junction fails to match germline, which may point to a read error. The V and J genes are TRBV20-1 and TRBJ2-5, with D tentatively TRBD1 (6 bases). The CDR3 covers 17 residues. From germline, CDR1 is DFQATT and CDR2 SNEGSKA (reference sequence). Here the CDR3 reads CGAREGWGRVGQETQYF. Written as DNA, the CDR3 is TGCGGTGCTAGAGAGGGGTGGGGGCGGGTGGGACAAGAGACCCAGTACTTC.

This clonotype was counted only a few times. This chain uses TRBV19 with TRBJ2-5; perhaps TRBD2 as D (5 bases). The V and J ends lost 5 bases and 5 bases respectively, with 15 bases between them. Germline assignment: CDR1 LNHDA and CDR2 SQIVND (reference sequence). The CDR3 contains 14 residues. CDR3 residues: CASSSPGNLETQYF. The CDR3 DNA follows: TGTGCCAGTAGTTCCCCCGGGAATTTGGAGACCCAGTACTTC. The variable domain in full, with the rest retrieved from reference TRBV19 and TRBJ2-5, is DGGITQSPKYLFRKEGQNVTLSCEQNLNHDAMYWYRQDPGQGLRLIYYSQIVNDFQKGDIAEGYSVSREKKESFPLTVTSAQKNPTAFYLCASSSPGNLETQYFGPGTRLLVL.

This clonotype was counted only a few times. J is TRBJ2-1 and V is TRBV19, with a possible D match to TRBD1 (5 bases). V lost 4 bases, J lost 3 bases, and 10 bases lay in between. The CDR3 has 14 residues. Germline CDR1 reads LNHDA; CDR2 reads SQIVND (reference sequence). The CDR3 sequence is CASSRAGFYNEQFF. DNA for the CDR3: TGTGCCAGTAGTAGGGCAGGGTTCTACAATGAGCAGTTCTTC.

The V gene is TRBV5-4, the J gene TRBJ1-5, with 7 bases fitting TRBD1. The CDR3 sequence is 16 residues long. V trimming: 2 bases; J trimming: 6 bases; junction bases outside the gene matches: 11. Germline-derived CDR1 and CDR2 are SGHNT and YYREEE (reference sequence). DNA for the CDR3: TGTGCCAGCAGCTTTTTGCCCGAGGGGGCTGGTCAGCCCCAGCATTTT. Translation: CASSFLPEGAGQPQHF.

This CDR3 is CASRARDITYEQYV. The CDR3 bases are TGTGCCAGCAGGGCGAGGGACATCACCTACGAGCAGTACGTC. This chain connects TRBV6-2 or TRBV6-3 to TRBJ2-7; a possible D gene is TRBD1 (6 bases). CDR3 size: 14 residues. Deletions cut 6 bases from V and 2 bases from J, with 14 bases between. Germline lookup yields CDR1 MNHEY and CDR2 SVGEGT.

This chain connects TRBV6-5 to TRBJ2-1, with 8 bases that match TRBD2. Germline V gene sequence: CDR1 MNHEY, CDR2 SVGAGI. CDR3 length: 17 residues. Trimming at V came to 3 bases and at J to 0 bases, leaving 7 bases not matched to a gene. The CDR3 sequence: CASSYGAGGLSYNEQFF. Written as DNA, the CDR3 is TGTGCCAGCAGTTATGGGGCGGGGGGCCTCTCCTACAATGAGCAGTTCTTC.

The rearrangement uses TRBV4-1 and TRBJ1-1; D is undetermined. The germline CDR1 and CDR2 sequences are MGHRA and YSYEKL. The V end was cut by 4 bases, the J end by 5 bases, with 17 bases between. CDR3 length equals 15 residues. The CDR3 nucleotides are TGCGCCAGCAGCCCAGTACACCCCCCGAGGACTGAAGCTTTCTTT. Its translation: CASSPVHPPRTEAFF.

V is TRBV27 and J is TRBJ1-1; D is uncertain. V lost 4 bases and J 2 bases, leaving 8 bases between the germline ends. CDR3 size: 13 residues. CDR1 is MNHEY, CDR2 SMNVEV, per germline (reference sequence). CDR3 region: CASSSYINTEAFF. In nucleotides, the CDR3 is TGTGCCAGCAGTTCCTACATCAACACTGAAGCTTTCTTT.

This chain links TRBV4-3 with TRBJ1-6; 7 positions match TRBD1. V dropped 3 bases and J dropped 7; count of bases not matched to a gene: 6. Germline CDR1 and CDR2: LGHNA and YSLEER. The CDR3 spans 15 residues. The CDR3 loop reads CASSQRTGRNSPLHF. CDR3 sequence (DNA): TGCGCCAGCAGCCAGAGGACAGGTCGAAATTCACCCCTCCACTTT.